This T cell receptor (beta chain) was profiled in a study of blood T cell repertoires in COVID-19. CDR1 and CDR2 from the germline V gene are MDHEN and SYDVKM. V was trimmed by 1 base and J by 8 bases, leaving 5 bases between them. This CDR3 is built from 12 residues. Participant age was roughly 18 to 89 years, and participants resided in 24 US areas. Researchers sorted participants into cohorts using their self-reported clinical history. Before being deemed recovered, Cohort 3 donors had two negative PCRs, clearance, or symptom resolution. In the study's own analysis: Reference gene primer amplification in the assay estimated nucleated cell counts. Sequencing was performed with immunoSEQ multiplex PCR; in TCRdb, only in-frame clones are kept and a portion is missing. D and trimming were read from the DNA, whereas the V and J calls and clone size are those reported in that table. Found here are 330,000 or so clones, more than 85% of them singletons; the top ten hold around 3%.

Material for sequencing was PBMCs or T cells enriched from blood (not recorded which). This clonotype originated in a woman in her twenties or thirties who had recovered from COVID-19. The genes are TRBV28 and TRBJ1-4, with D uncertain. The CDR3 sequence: CASSLSVEKLFF. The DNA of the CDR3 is TGTGCCAGCAGTTTATCGGTAGAAAAACTGTTTTTT.